These T cell receptor beta chains were read from a single sample in a study of human T cells and chemical hapten exposure. Via MiXCR, TCRdb re-called the RACE reads, giving one row per CDR3 protein. Of more than 250,000 distinct CDR3 sequences listed, around 9.3% were seen once; the top ten hold about 2.5%. The input for sequencing was whole blood, taken in connection with sensitization to the hapten diphenylcyclopropenone (DPC). The receptor set was obtained from a woman aged 40 to 50 with alopecia areata. Some clones in this sample may be carry-over from other donors' samples. CDR3s include the opening cysteine and the closing phenylalanine or tryptophan. A D gene is named only where the DNA matches it firmly.

d_call: TRBD1; v_call: TRBV3-1; cdr3_aa: CASSLQGGGQPQHF
d_call: TRBD1; v_call: TRBV10-3; cdr3_aa: CAIIRTGTAQYF
d_call: NA; v_call: TRBV2; cdr3_aa: CASEEQYSTQYF
d_call: NA; v_call: TRBV28; cdr3_aa: CASSQQPSTDTQYF
d_call: TRBD2; v_call: TRBV20-1; cdr3_aa: CSARAGLAGLNEQFF
d_call: NA; v_call: TRBV5-5; cdr3_aa: CASSLNGAYEQYF
d_call: NA; v_call: TRBV12-3/TRBV12-4; cdr3_aa: CASSQGPLGYTF
d_call: TRBD2; v_call: TRBV20-1; cdr3_aa: CSARDWTSGSNEQFF
d_call: NA; v_call: TRBV12-3/TRBV12-4; cdr3_aa: CASSISQTPEAFF
d_call: TRBD1; v_call: TRBV10-3; cdr3_aa: CAISGGTGPLSNQPQHF
d_call: NA; v_call: TRBV7-2; cdr3_aa: CASSFSLGGTDTQYF
d_call: NA; v_call: TRBV19; cdr3_aa: CASRDSLAKNIQYF